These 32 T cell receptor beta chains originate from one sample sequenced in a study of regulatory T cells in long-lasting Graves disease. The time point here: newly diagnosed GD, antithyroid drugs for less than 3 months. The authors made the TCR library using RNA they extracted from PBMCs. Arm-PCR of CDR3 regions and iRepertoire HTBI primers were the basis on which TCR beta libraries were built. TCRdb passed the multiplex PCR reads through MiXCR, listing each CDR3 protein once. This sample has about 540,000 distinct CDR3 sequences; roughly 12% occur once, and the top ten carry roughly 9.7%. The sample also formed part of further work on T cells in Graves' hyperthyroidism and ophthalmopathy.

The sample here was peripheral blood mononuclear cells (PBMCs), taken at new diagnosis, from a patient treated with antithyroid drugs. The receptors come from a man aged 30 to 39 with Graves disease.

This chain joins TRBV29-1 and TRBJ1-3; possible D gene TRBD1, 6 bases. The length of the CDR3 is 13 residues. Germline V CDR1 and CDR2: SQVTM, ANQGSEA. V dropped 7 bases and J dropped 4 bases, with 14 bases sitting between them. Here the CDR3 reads CSATTGLGNTIYF. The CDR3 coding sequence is TGCAGCGCCACCACAGGGTTGGGAAACACCATATATTTT. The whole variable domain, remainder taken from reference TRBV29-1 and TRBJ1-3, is SAVISQKPSRDICQRGTSLTIQCQVDSQVTMMFWYRQQPGQSLTLIATANQGSEATYESGFVIDKFPISRPNLTFSTLTVSNMSPEDSSIYLCSATTGLGNTIYFGEGSWLTVV.

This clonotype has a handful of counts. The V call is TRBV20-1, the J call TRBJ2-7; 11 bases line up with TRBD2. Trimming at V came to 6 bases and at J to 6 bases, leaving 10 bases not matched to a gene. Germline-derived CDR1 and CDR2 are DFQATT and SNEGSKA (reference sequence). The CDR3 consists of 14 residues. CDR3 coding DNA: TGCAGTGCCACACCCGGGACTAGCGGTATCGAGCAGTACTTC. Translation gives CSATPGTSGIEQYF.

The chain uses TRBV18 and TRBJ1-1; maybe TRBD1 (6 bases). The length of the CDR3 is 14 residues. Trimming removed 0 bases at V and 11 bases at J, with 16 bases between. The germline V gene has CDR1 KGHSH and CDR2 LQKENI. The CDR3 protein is CASSPPWDNRRAFF. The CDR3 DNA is TGTGCCAGCTCACCACCCTGGGACAACCGTCGGGCTTTCTTT.

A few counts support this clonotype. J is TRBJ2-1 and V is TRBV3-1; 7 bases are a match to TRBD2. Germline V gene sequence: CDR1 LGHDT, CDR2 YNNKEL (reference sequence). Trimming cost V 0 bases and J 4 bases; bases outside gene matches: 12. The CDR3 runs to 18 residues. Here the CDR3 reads CASSQDTLGRAQYNEQFF. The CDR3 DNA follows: TGTGCCAGCAGCCAAGATACGTTGGGGAGGGCACAATACAATGAGCAGTTCTTC.

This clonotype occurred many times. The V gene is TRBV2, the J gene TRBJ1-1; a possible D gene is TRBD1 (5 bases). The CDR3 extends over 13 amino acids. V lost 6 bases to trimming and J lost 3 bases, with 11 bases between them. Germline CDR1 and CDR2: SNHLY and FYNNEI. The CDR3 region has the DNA TGTGCCAGCAGCAGGGAGGGTGACACTGAAGCTTTCTTT. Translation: CASSREGDTEAFF.

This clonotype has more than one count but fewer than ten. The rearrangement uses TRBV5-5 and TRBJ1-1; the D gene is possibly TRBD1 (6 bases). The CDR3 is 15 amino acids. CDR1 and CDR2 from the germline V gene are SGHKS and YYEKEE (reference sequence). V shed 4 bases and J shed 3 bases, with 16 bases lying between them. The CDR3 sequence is CASSPRDRRDTEAFF. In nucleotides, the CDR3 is TGTGCCAGCAGCCCCCGAGACAGGAGGGACACTGAAGCTTTCTTT.

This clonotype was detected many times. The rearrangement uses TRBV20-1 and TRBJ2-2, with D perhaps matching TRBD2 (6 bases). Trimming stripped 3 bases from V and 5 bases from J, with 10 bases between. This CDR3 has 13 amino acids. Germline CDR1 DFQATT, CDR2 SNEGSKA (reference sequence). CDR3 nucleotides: TGCAGTGCTAGGACTAGGGGAACCGGGGAGCTGTTTTTT. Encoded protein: CSARTRGTGELFF.

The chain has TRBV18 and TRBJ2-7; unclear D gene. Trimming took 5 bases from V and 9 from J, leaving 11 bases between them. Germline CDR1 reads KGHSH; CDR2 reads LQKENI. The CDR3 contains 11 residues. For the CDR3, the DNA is TGTGCCAGCTCATCGAAGGACCGGCAGTACTTC. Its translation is CASSSKDRQYF.

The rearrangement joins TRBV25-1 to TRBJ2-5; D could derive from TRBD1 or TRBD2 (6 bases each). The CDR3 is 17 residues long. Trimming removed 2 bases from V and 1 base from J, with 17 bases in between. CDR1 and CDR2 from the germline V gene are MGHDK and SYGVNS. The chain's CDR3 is CASSEARGRDGQETQYF. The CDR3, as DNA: TGTGCCAGCAGTGAAGCCCGGGGGCGCGACGGCCAAGAGACCCAGTACTTC.

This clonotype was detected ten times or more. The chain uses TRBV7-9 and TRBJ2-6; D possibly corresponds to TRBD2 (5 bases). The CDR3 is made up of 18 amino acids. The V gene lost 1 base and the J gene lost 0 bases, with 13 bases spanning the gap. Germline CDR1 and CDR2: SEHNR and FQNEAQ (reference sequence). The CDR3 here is CASSLGLYTASGANVLTF. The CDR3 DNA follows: TGTGCCAGCAGCTTAGGACTATACACCGCCTCTGGGGCCAACGTCCTGACTTTC.

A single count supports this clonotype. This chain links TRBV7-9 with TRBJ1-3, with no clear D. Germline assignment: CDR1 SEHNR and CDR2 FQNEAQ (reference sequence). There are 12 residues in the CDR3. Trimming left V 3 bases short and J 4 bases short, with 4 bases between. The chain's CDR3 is CASSFQGNTIYF. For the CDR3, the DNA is TGTGCCAGCAGCTTCCAGGGAAACACCATATATTTT.

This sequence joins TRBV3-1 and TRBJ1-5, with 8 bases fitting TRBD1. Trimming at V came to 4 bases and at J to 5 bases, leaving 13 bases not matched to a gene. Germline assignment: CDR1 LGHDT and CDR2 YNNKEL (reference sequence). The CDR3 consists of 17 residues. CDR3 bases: TGTGCCAGCAGCCCAGACCTAACAGGGGGGGTACATCAGCCCCAGCATTTT. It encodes CASSPDLTGGVHQPQHF.

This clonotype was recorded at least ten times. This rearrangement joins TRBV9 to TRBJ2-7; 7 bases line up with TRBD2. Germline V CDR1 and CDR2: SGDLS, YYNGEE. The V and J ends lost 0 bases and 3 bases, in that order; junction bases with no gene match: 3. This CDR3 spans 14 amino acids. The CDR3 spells CASSVEGEGYEQYF. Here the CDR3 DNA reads TGTGCCAGCAGCGTAGAAGGGGAGGGCTACGAGCAGTACTTC.

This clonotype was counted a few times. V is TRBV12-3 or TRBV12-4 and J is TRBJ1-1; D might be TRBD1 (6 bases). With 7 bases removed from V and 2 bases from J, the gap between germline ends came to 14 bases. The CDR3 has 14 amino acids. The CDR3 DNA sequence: TGTGCCAGCACCCCCTGGACAGTAAACACTGAAGCTTTCTTT. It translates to CASTPWTVNTEAFF.

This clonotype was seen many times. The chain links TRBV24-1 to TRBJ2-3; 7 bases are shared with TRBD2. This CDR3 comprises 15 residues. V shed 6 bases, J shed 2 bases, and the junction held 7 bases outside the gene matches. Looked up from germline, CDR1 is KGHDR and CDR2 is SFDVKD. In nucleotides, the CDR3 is TGTGCCACCAGTAAGCGGGATGCTTACACAGATACGCAGTATTTT. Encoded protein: CATSKRDAYTDTQYF.

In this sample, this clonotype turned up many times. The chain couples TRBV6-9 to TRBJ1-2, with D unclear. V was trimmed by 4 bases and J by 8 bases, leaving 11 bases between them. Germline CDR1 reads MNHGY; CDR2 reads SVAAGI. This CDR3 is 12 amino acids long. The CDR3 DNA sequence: TGTGCCAGCAGTTCACCAACTAAAGGCTACACCTTC. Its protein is CASSSPTKGYTF.

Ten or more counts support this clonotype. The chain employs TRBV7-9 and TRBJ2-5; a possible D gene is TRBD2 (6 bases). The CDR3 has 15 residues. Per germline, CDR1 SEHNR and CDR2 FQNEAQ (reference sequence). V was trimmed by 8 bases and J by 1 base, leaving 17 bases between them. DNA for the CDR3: TGTGCCAGCGGAGTAGCAGGAGGGCCCCAAGAGACCCAGTACTTC. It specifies CASGVAGGPQETQYF.

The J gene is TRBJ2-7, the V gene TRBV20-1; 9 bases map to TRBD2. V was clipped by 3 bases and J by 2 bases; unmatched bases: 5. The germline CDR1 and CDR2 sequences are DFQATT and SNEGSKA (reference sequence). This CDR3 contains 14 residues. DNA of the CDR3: TGCAGTGCTAGGGGCGGGGGGGACACCTACGAGCAGTACTTC. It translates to CSARGGGDTYEQYF.

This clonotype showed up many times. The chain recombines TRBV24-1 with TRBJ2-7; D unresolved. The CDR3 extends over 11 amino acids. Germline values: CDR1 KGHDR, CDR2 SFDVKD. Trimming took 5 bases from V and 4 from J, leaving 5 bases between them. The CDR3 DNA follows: TGTGCCACCAGTGGCGGTTACGAGCAGTACTTC. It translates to CATSGGYEQYF.

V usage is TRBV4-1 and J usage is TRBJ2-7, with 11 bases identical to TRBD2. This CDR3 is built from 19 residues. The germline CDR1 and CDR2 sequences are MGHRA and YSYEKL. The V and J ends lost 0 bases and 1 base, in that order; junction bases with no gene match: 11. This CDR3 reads CASSQDLFTSGGRSYEQYF. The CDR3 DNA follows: TGCGCCAGCAGCCAAGATCTATTCACTAGCGGGGGTCGTTCCTACGAGCAGTACTTC.

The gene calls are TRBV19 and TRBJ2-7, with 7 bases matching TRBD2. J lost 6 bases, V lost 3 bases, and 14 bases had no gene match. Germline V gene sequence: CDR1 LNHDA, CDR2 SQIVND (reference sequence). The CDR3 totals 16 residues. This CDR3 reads CASSMRPGGGIGEQYF. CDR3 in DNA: TGTGCCAGTAGTATGAGACCGGGCGGGGGAATTGGCGAGCAGTACTTC. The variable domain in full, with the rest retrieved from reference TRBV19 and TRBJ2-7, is DGGITQSPKYLFRKEGQNVTLSCEQNLNHDAMYWYRQDPGQGLRLIYYSQIVNDFQKGDIAEGYSVSREKKESFPLTVTSAQKNPTAFYLCASSMRPGGGIGEQYFGPGTRLTVT.

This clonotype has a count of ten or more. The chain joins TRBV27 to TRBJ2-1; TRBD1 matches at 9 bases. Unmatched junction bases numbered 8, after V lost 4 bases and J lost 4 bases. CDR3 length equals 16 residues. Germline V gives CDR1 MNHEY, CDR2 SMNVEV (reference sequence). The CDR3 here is CASSSTPGQGYNEQFF. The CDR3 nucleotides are TGTGCCAGCAGTTCCACGCCGGGACAGGGTTACAATGAGCAGTTCTTC.

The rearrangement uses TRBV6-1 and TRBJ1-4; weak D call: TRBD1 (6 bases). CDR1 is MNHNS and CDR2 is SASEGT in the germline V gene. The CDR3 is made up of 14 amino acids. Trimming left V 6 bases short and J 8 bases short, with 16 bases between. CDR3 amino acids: CASSRTGIREKLFF. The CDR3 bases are TGTGCCAGCAGCCGTACAGGGATAAGGGAAAAACTGTTTTTT.

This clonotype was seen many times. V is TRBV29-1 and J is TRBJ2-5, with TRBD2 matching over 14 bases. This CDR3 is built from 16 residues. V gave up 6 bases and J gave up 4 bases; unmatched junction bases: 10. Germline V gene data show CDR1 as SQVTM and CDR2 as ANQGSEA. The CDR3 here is CSVLIGTSGSGETQYF. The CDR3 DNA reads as TGCAGCGTCTTAATTGGGACTAGCGGGAGTGGAGAGACCCAGTACTTC.

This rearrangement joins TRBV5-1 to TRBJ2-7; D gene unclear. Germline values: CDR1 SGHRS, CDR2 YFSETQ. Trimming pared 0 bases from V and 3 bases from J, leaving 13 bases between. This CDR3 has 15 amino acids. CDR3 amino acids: CASSLVAEPYYEQYF. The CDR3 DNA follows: TGCGCCAGCAGCTTGGTTGCGGAACCTTACTACGAGCAGTACTTC.

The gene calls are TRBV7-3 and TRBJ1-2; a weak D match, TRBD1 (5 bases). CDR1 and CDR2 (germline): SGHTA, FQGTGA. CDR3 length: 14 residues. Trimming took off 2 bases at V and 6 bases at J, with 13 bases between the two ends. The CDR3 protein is CASSLSGGSDGYTF. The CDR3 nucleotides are TGTGCCAGCAGCTTATCTGGGGGAAGCGATGGCTACACCTTC.

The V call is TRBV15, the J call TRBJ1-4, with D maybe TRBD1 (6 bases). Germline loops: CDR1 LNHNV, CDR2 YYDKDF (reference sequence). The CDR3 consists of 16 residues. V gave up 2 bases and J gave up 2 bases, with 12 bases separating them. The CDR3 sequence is CATSRSRGATNEKLFF. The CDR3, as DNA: TGTGCCACCAGCAGATCTAGGGGGGCTACTAATGAAAAACTGTTTTTT.

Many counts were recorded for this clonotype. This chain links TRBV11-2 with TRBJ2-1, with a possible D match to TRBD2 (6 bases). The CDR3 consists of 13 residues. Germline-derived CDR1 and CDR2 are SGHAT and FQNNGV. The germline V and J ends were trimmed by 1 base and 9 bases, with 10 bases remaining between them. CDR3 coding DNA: TGTGCCAGCAGCTTAGCGGAGGGAAGTGAGCAGTTCTTC. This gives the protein CASSLAEGSEQFF.

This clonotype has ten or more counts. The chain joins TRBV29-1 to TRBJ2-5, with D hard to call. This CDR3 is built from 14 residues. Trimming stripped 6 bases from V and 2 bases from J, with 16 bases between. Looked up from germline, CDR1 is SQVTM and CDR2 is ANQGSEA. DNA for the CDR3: TGCAGCGTAGCCCCAGGCTCCGGTCAAGAGACCCAGTACTTC. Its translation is CSVAPGSGQETQYF.

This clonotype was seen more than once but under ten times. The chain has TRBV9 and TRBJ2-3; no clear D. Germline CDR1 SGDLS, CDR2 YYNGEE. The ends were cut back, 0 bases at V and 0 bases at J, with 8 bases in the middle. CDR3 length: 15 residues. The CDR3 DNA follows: TGTGCCAGCAGCGTAGAGGGATCAAGCACAGATACGCAGTATTTT. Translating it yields CASSVEGSSTDTQYF.

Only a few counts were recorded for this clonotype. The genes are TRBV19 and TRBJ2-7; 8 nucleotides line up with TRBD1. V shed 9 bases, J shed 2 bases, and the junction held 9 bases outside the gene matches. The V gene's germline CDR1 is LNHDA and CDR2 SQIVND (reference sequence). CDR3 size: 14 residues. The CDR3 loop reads CASSYRTGTYEQYF. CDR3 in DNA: TGTGCCAGCAGTTACCGGACAGGGACCTACGAGCAGTACTTC.

The CDR3 region has the DNA TGCAGTGCTAGTTCTCCGGGGGGGGGTTTGGCTGTAGGACAGTACTTC. Protein: CSASSPGGGLAVGQYF. V gene TRBV20-1 combines with J gene TRBJ2-7; 8 nucleotides line up with TRBD2. With 3 bases clipped from V and 10 bases from J, the junction kept 20 bases outside the gene matches. Germline V gene lookup returns CDR1 DFQATT and CDR2 SNEGSKA (reference sequence). The CDR3 runs to 16 residues.